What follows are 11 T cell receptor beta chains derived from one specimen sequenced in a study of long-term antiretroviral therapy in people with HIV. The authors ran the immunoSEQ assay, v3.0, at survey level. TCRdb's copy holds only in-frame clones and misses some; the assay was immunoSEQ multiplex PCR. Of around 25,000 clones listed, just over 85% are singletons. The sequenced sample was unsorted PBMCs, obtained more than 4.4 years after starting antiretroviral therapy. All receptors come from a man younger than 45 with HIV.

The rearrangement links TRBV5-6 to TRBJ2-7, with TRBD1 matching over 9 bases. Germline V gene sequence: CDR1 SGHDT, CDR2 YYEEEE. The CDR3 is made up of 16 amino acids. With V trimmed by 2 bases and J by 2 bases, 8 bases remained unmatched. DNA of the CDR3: TGTGCCAGCAGCTTACCGGACAGGGGAAGTACCTACGAGCAGTACTTC. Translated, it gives CASSLPDRGSTYEQYF.

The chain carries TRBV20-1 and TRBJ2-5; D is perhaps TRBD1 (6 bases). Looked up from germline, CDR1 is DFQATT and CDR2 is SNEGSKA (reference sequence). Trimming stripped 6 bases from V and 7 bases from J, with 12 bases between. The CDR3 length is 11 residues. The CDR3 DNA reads TGCAGTGCCATCCGAGGGGGGACCCAGTACTTC. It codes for CSAIRGGTQYF.

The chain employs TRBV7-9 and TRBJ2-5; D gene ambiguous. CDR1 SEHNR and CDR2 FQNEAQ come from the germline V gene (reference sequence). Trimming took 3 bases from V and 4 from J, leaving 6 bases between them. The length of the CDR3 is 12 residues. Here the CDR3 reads CASSFKGETQYF. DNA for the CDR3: TGTGCCAGCAGCTTCAAGGGAGAGACCCAGTACTTC.

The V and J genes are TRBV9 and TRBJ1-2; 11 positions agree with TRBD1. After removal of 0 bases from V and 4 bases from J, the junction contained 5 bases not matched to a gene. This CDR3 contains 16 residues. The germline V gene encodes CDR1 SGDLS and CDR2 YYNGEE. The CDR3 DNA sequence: TGTGCCAGCAGCGTAGACGGACAGGGGGCGCGCTATGGCTACACCTTC. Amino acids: CASSVDGQGARYGYTF.

CDR3: CASSPPYADQPQHF. In DNA, the CDR3 is TGTGCCAGCTCACCACCGTACGCTGATCAGCCCCAGCATTTT. The chain is built from TRBV18 and TRBJ1-5; no firm D call. This CDR3 is 14 amino acids long. Deletions cut 0 bases from V and 5 bases from J, with 8 bases between. Germline CDR1 KGHSH, CDR2 LQKENI.

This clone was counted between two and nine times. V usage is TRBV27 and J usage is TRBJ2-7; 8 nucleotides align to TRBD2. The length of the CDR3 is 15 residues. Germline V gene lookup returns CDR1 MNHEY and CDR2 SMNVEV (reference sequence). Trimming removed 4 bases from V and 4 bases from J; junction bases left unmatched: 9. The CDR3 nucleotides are TGTGCCAGCAGTTGGGGTAGCGGGGCCTTATACGAGCAGTACTTC. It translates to CASSWGSGALYEQYF.

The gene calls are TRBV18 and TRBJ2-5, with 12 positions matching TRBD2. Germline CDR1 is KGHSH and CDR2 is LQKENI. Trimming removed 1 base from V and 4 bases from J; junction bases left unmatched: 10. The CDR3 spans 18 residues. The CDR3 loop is CASSPRASGGARRETQYF. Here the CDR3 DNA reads TGTGCCAGCTCACCACGGGCTAGCGGGGGGGCTCGCCGAGAGACCCAGTACTTC.

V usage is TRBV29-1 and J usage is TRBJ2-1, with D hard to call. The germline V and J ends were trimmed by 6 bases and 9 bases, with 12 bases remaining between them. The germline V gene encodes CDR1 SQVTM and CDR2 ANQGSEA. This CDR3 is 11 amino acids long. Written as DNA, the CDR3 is TGCAGCGTCCTTACACACGTTGAGCAGTTCTTC. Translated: CSVLTHVEQFF.

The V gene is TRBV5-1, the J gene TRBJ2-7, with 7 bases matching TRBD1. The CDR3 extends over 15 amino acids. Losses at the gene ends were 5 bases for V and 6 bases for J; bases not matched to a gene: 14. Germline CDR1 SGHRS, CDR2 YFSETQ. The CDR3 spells CASRRAGQAQGEQYF. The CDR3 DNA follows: TGCGCCAGCAGGCGAGCCGGACAGGCACAGGGCGAGCAGTACTTC.

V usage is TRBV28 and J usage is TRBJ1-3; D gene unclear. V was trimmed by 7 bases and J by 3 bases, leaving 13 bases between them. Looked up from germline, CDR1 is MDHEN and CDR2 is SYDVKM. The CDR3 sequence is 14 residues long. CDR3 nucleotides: TGTGCCAGCACCCTGATAGGAGGTGGAAACACCATATATTTT. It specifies CASTLIGGGNTIYF.

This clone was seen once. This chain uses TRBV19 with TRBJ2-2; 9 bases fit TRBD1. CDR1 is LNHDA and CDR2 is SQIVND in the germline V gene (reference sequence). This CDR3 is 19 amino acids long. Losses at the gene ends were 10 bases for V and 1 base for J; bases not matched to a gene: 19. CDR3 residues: CATTKTGGPISMNTGELFF. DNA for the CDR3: TGTGCCACCACCAAAACAGGGGGCCCTATCTCTATGAACACCGGGGAGCTGTTTTTT.